This is a list of T cell receptor beta chains from one sample in a study of blood T cells in healthy people across ages. TCRdb reprocessed the 5' RACE reads with MiXCR, giving one entry per CDR3 protein. The sample consists of about 630,000 distinct CDR3 sequences, 20% to 25% of them appearing once. The sequenced sample was blood. The receptors derive from a man aged 65 to 79 in good health. Each CDR3 is given with its conserved first and last residue. The order of the fields is V gene, D gene, clone size, J gene, CDR3 protein, CDR3 DNA. The D gene is left open where the match is weak. Clone sizes are given selectively: once, few, many, or a class where the clone is expanded.

TRBV6-2/TRBV6-3	NA	few	TRBJ2-3	CASSYRSSTDTQYF	TGTGCCAGCAGTTACCGGTCTAGCACAGATACGCAGTATTTT
TRBV5-1	TRBD2	few	TRBJ2-1	CASSLALSGGYNEQFF	TGCGCCAGCAGCTTGGCCCTGTCGGGGGGATACAATGAGCAGTTCTTC
TRBV5-1	TRBD1	NA	TRBJ2-7	CASSRGTGGAYEQYF	TGCGCCAGCAGCAGAGGGACAGGTGGCGCCTACGAGCAGTACTTC
TRBV5-5	TRBD1	NA	TRBJ1-2	CASSPGTGTNYGYTF	TGTGCCAGCAGCCCGGGGACAGGGACTAACTATGGCTACACCTTC
TRBV2	TRBD2	few	TRBJ2-5	CASRASGTLYNERFF	TGTGCCAGCAGAGCTAGCGGGACCTTGTACAATGAGCGGTTCTTC
TRBV5-1	NA	few	TRBJ2-5	CASSFEEETQYF	TGCGCCAGTTCGTTCGAGGAAGAGACCCAGTACTTC
TRBV10-3	NA	NA	TRBJ2-7	CAIGQGGDLIYEQYF	TGTGCCATTGGGCAAGGCGGGGATCTTATCTACGAGCAGTACTTC
TRBV11-2	TRBD1	few	TRBJ2-2	CASSLKTGAGELFF	TGTGCCAGCAGCTTGAAGACAGGGGCCGGGGAGCTGTTTTTT
TRBV2	NA	many	TRBJ2-1	CASSEEGDSYNEQFF	TGTGCCAGCAGTGAAGAGGGGGACTCCTACAATGAGCAGTTCTTC
TRBV5-1	NA	NA	TRBJ2-7	CASSIGSGYEQYF	TGCGCCAGCAGTATAGGGTCTGGCTACGAGCAGTACTTC
TRBV9	TRBD2	few	TRBJ2-2	CASSATRRTSGPTGELFF	TGTGCCAGCAGCGCAACCCGGAGGACTAGCGGCCCTACCGGGGAGCTGTTTTTT
TRBV28	TRBD1	few	TRBJ1-5	CASSLGQGSAQPQHF	TGTGCCAGCAGTTTAGGACAGGGGTCGGCTCAGCCCCAGCATTTT
TRBV29-1	TRBD1	few	TRBJ1-2	CSVEDLGQYNYGYTF	TGCAGCGTTGAAGATCTGGGACAGTATAACTATGGCTACACCTTC
TRBV4-1	NA	NA	TRBJ2-7	CASSRGGGGVYEQYF	TGCGCCAGCAGCCGGGGAGGTGGGGGAGTCTACGAGCAGTACTTC
TRBV5-1	TRBD1	few	TRBJ1-1	CASRKGATNTEAFF	TGCGCCAGCAGGAAGGGGGCTACGAACACTGAAGCTTTCTTT
TRBV20-1	NA	few	TRBJ2-5	CSAPGQKEETQYF	TGCAGTGCCCCGGGGCAGAAGGAAGAGACCCAGTACTTC
TRBV12-3/TRBV12-4	TRBD1	few	TRBJ2-5	CASSLWRDRGKTQYF	TGTGCCAGCAGTTTATGGCGTGACAGGGGAAAGACCCAGTACTTC
TRBV4-1	NA	NA	TRBJ1-4	CASSQARWIGGNEKLFF	TGCGCCAGCAGCCAAGCGCGGTGGATAGGGGGAAATGAAAAACTGTTTTTT
TRBV5-1	TRBD1	few	TRBJ2-4	CASSPGLTGSGKNIQYF	TGCGCCAGCAGCCCCGGTCTGACAGGGAGTGGCAAAAACATTCAGTACTTC
TRBV5-5	TRBD2	NA	TRBJ2-6	CASSLEAGPKGANVLTF	TGTGCCAGCAGCTTGGAAGCGGGGCCCAAAGGGGCCAACGTCCTGACTTTC
TRBV3-1	NA	NA	TRBJ2-1	CASSQELRGEQFF	TGTGCCAGCAGCCAAGAATTACGGGGGGAGCAGTTCTTC
TRBV2	NA	NA	TRBJ2-5	CASRQSGTKQETQYF	TGTGCCAGCAGGCAGAGTGGGACGAAACAAGAGACCCAGTACTTC
TRBV6-1	NA	few	TRBJ1-5	CASKLWENQPQHF	TGTGCCAGCAAACTATGGGAGAATCAGCCCCAGCATTTT
TRBV20-1	NA	few	TRBJ1-1	CSAREGGGLPEAFF	TGCAGTGCTAGGGAAGGGGGAGGCTTACCTGAAGCTTTCTTT
TRBV25-1	NA	few	TRBJ2-7	CASSDATGPRGYYEQYF	TGTGCCAGCAGTGACGCTACAGGCCCCCGAGGCTACTACGAGCAGTACTTC
TRBV5-1	NA	few	TRBJ2-5	CASSLEVGSQETQYF	TGCGCCAGCAGCTTGGAGGTCGGGTCCCAAGAGACCCAGTACTTC
TRBV7-3	NA	NA	TRBJ2-1	CASSLNSGNEQFF	TGTGCCAGCAGCTTAAATTCCGGCAATGAGCAGTTCTTC
TRBV5-1	NA	few	TRBJ2-2	CASRPDRINTGELFF	TGCGCCAGCAGACCCGACAGAATCAACACCGGGGAGCTGTTTTTT
TRBV6-5	NA	many	TRBJ1-2	CASSYSDRLGGYTF	TGTGCCAGCAGTTACTCAGACAGGTTGGGCGGCTACACCTTC
TRBV5-1	NA	NA	TRBJ1-3	CASSLEGRSWDTIYF	TGCGCCAGCAGCTTGGAGGGAAGGTCGTGGGACACCATATATTTT
TRBV7-2	NA	NA	TRBJ2-7	CASSSGGESFEQYF	TGTGCCAGCAGTTCAGGGGGGGAATCTTTTGAGCAGTACTTC
TRBV20-1	NA	few	TRBJ1-2	CSAKKEGSEGGYTF	TGCAGTGCTAAGAAGGAGGGGAGTGAAGGAGGCTACACCTTC
TRBV2	NA	NA	TRBJ1-1	CASKNTEAFF	TGTGCCAGCAAGAACACTGAAGCTTTCTTT
TRBV5-1	NA	NA	TRBJ2-1	CASSLERGREQFF	TGCGCCAGCAGCCTGGAACGGGGAAGAGAGCAGTTCTTC
TRBV7-2	NA	few	TRBJ2-5	CASSLELDETQYF	TGTGCCAGCAGCTTAGAGCTAGACGAGACCCAGTACTTC
TRBV28	NA	few	TRBJ2-1	CASSFEGPIYNEQFF	TGTGCCAGCAGTTTCGAGGGGCCCATATACAATGAGCAGTTCTTC
TRBV7-2	TRBD2	NA	TRBJ2-7	CASSPSGSSKEQYF	TGTGCCAGCAGCCCTAGCGGGAGTTCGAAAGAGCAGTACTTC
TRBV6-5	TRBD1	few	TRBJ1-2	CASSYSGQVNYGYTF	TGTGCCAGCAGTTACTCGGGACAGGTTAACTATGGCTACACCTTC
TRBV3-1	TRBD2	NA	TRBJ2-1	CASSRPASGSNGNEQFF	TGTGCCAGCAGCCGACCCGCTAGCGGGAGCAACGGGAATGAGCAGTTCTTC